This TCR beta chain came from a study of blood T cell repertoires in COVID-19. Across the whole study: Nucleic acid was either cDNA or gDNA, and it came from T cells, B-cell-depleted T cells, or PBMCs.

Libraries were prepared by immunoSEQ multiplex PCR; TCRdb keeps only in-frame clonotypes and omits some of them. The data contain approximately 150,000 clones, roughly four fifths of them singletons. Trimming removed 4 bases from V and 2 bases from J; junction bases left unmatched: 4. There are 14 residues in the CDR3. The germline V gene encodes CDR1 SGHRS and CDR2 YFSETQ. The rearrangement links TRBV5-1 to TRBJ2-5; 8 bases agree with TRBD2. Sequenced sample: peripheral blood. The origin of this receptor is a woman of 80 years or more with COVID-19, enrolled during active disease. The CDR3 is CASSVPSGQETQYF. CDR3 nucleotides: TGCGCCAGCAGCGTGCCTAGCGGGCAAGAGACCCAGTACTTC. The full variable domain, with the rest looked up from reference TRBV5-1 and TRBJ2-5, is KAGVTQTPRYLIKTRGQQVTLSCSPISGHRSVSWYQQTPGQGLQFLFEYFSETQRNKGNFPGRFSGRQFSNSRSEMNVSTLELGDSALYLCASSVPSGQETQYFGPGTRLLVL.